This entry describes one TCR beta chain. The antigen remains unidentified. The TCR beta profiling, which covered VDJ combination and CDR3 sequence, was carried out using genomic DNA as the template. MiXCR, applied by TCRdb to the reads, yields one record per CDR3 protein. The table lists about 420,000 distinct CDR3 sequences, roughly 68% of them singletons, with 4% in the top ten. This specimen comes from a study of CD8+CD57+ T cells in acquired aplastic anemia. The overall study: 3.2 ug was the average amount of DNA from sorted CD4+ and CD8+ cells. An average of roughly 10 million reads for CD4+ cells was obtained from healthy donors. Study results and limitations: There were about 27 CD8+ CDR3 sequences that occurred in both patients and controls.

Germline CDR1 is SGHKS and CDR2 is YYEKEE (reference sequence). The V end lost 4 bases, the J end lost 4 bases, and 10 bases lay between the germline ends. The CDR3 extends over 13 amino acids. Sequences were obtained from sorted CD4+, CD8+, or CD8+CD57+ T cells (not recorded which) from PBMCs. This sequence originates from a human donor in good health, serving as a control. The chain joins TRBV5-5 to TRBJ2-3; D not resolved. CDR3 amino acids: CASSKLRADTQYF. The CDR3 region has the DNA TGTGCCAGCAGCAAATTAAGGGCAGATACGCAGTATTTT.